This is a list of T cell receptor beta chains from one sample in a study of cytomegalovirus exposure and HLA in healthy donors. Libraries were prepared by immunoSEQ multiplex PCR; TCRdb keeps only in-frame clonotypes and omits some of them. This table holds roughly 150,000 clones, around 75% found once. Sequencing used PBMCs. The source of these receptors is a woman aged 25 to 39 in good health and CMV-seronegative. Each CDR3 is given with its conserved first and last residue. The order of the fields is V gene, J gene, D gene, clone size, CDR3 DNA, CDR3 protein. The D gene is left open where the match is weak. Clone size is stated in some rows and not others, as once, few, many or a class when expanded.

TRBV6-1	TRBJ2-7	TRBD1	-	TGTGCCAGCAGTGACCCCGGGCAGGGGGTTTATGGGGAGCAGTACTTC	CASSDPGQGVYGEQYF
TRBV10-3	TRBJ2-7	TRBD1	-	TGTGCCAACCAACCGGACAGGGACTCCTACGAGCAGTACTTC	CANQPDRDSYEQYF
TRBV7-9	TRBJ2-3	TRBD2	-	TGTGCCAGCAGCTCCCATTCTTCGGGACTACTCACAGATACGCAGTATTTT	CASSSHSSGLLTDTQYF
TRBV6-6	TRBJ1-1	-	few	TGTGCCAGCAGGAGATTGAGGAACACTGAAGCTTTCTTT	CASRRLRNTEAFF
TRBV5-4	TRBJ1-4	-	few	TGTGCCAGCAGCCGAGGACAGCAGGAAAAACTGTTTTTT	CASSRGQQEKLFF
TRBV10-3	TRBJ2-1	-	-	TGTGCCATCAGTGAGTCTGGAGACAATGAGCAGTTCTTC	CAISESGDNEQFF
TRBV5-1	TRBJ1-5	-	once	TGCGCCAGCAGCTTGGATAGTTTTAATCAGCCCCAGCATTTT	CASSLDSFNQPQHF
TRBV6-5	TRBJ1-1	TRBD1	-	TGTGCCAGCAGCCGACAGGGGGCGAACACTGAAGCTTTCTTT	CASSRQGANTEAFF
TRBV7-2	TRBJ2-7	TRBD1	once	TGTGCCAGCAGTAAGGACAGGGGGGCCTACGAGCAGTACTTC	CASSKDRGAYEQYF
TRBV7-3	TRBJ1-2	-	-	TGTGCCAGCAGTGAAATCGCGTCCACAGATATCTATGGCTACACCTTC	CASSEIASTDIYGYTF
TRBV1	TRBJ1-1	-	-	TGCACCAGCAGCCAAGATCCCCCGGGACACCGGATCGAAGCTTTCTTT	CTSSQDPPGHRIEAFF
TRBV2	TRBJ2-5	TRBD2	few	TGTGCCAGCAGTGATGGGAGGGGCCAAGAGACCCAGTACTTC	CASSDGRGQETQYF
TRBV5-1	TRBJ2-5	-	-	TGCGCCAGCACCGTTGGGGGGAGGAAAGAGACCCAGTACTTC	CASTVGGRKETQYF
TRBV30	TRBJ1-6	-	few	TGTGCCTGGAGTGTAGGTGGGGGGGGGCGGAATTCCCCCCTCCACTTT	CAWSVGGGGRNSPLHF
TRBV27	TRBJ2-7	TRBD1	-	TGTGCCAGCAGTTTAACCGGGACAGCCTACGAGCAGTACTTC	CASSLTGTAYEQYF
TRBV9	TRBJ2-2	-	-	TGTGCCAGCAGCGCCCTAGCCACCGGGGAGCTGTTTTTT	CASSALATGELFF
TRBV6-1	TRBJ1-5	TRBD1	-	TGTGCCAGCAGCCTGACAGGGGAGGGACAGCCCCAGCATTTT	CASSLTGEGQPQHF
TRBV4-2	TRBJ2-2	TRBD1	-	TGTGCCAGCATCACAGGGGTAGCCGGGGAGCTGTTTTTT	CASITGVAGELFF
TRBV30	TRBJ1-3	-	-	TGTGCCTGGAGTGTATGGAGCTCTGGAAACACCATATATTTT	CAWSVWSSGNTIYF
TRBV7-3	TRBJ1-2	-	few	TGTGCCAGCAGCTTAGAGCCGGGAAGGACCTATGGCTACACCTTC	CASSLEPGRTYGYTF
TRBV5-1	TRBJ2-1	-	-	TGCGCCAGCAGCGACTGGACAGAAAGCTCCTACAATGAGCAGTTCTTC	CASSDWTESSYNEQFF
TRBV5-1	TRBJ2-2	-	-	TGCGCCAGCAGGGGCGGAGGGCCGACCGGGGAGCTGTTTTTT	CASRGGGPTGELFF
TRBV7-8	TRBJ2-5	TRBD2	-	TGTGCCAGCAGCCCCACCCCCTCTAGCGGGGTAGAGACCCAGTACTTC	CASSPTPSSGVETQYF
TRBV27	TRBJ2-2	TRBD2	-	TGTGCCAGCAGGACCGGGACTAGCCGTACCGGGGAGCTGTTTTTT	CASRTGTSRTGELFF
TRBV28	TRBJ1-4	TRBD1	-	TGTGCCAGCAGTTTAGCCGGGACAGCAACTAATGAAAAACTGTTTTTT	CASSLAGTATNEKLFF
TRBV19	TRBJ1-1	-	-	TGTGCCAGTAGTACGAGACAGTACAGCACTGAAGCTTTCTTT	CASSTRQYSTEAFF
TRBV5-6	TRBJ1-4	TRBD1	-	TGTGCCAGCAGCGCCGACAGGGGATATAATGAAAAACTGTTTTTT	CASSADRGYNEKLFF
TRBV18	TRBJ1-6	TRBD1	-	TGTGCCAGCTCACCACGGGACAGTAATAATTCACCCCTCCACTTT	CASSPRDSNNSPLHF
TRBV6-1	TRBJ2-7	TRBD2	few	TGTGCCAGCAGTGGTTCGAGTAGCGGGAGTGTTGGATACGAGCAGTACTTC	CASSGSSSGSVGYEQYF
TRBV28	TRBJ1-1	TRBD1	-	TGTGCCAGCAGATTGGAGGACAGGGACGGGGGTGAAGCTTTCTTT	CASRLEDRDGGEAFF
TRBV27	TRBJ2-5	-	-	TGTGCCAGCAGTTCCGTAAATAGCGGCCTCGAAGAGACCCAGTACTTC	CASSSVNSGLEETQYF
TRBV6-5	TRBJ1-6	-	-	TGTGCCAGCAGTTACCTCGCAGAAAATTCACCCCTCCACTTT	CASSYLAENSPLHF
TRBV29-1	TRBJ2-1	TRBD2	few	TGCAGCACCGTTAGCGGGGAATCCTACAATGAGCAGTTCTTC	CSTVSGESYNEQFF
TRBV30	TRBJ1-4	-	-	TGTGCCTGGCAACAGGGAGCGTATGAAAAACTGTTTTTT	CAWQQGAYEKLFF
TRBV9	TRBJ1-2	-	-	TGTGCCAGCAGCGTAGCTTCGATAGCGAATGGCTACACCTTC	CASSVASIANGYTF
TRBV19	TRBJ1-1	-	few	TGTGCCAGTAGTACTCCATGGGGCCCGGGGGCTGAAGCTTTCTTT	CASSTPWGPGAEAFF
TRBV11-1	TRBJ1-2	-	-	TGTGCCAGCAGCGTGGCAGCTAACTATGGCTACACCTTC	CASSVAANYGYTF
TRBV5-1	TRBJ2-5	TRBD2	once	TGCGCCAGCAGAACGGGGACTAGCGGGGAAGAGACCCAGTACTTC	CASRTGTSGEETQYF
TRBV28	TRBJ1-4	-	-	TGTGCCAGCAGTTTAGGGCGGGATGAAAAACTGTTTTTT	CASSLGRDEKLFF
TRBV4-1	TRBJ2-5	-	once	TGCGCCAGCAGCCAAGAGGCCATAGCAGGGCCCAGGACGACCCAGTACTTC	CASSQEAIAGPRTTQYF